This T cell receptor beta chain comes out of a study of identical twins. With respect to this clonotype: The antigen remains unidentified.

TCRdb analysed the 5' RACE reads with MiXCR anew, one entry per CDR3 protein. Of roughly 500,000 distinct CDR3 sequences in the sample, less than 25% were seen once. Findings and caveats of the study: Excess low generation probability was seen in twin-shared out-of-frame alpha sequences.

The same data also contributed to another study, on T cells expressing NK-cell markers.

The sequence was collected from a woman between 18 and 29 years old in good health. The specimen sequenced was CD4+ T cells sorted from blood.

The CDR3 spells CASSYSFANTEAFF. The CDR3, as DNA: TGTGCCAGCAGTTACTCGTTTGCGAACACTGAAGCTTTCTTT. The chain combines TRBV6-5 with TRBJ1-1, with D unresolved. Trimming took off 0 bases at V and 1 base at J, with 6 bases between the two ends. Germline V gives CDR1 MNHEY, CDR2 SVGAGI. This CDR3 contains 14 residues.